The clone carrying this TCR beta chain was found a few times. The second PCR ran roughly 7 to 11 cycles with a sample-barcoded 5' primer and J-beta primers. Sequencing recovered at least 2.5 million CDR3-containing paired-end reads from each sample. TCRdb ran MiXCR on the 5' RACE reads and lists one entry per CDR3 protein. In the table there are 700,000 to 950,000 distinct CDR3 sequences, 40% to 45% of which are singletons. The CDR3 totals 17 residues. V gave up 2 bases and J gave up 2 bases, with 18 bases separating them. The data were taken from a study of blood T cells in healthy people across ages.

The sequencing input was blood. The chain combines TRBV12-3 or TRBV12-4 with TRBJ1-1, with D unclear. The sequence was collected from a woman aged 55-69 years in good health. The CDR3: CASSLRAEIGKNTEAFF. The CDR3 DNA reads as TGTGCCAGCAGTTTAAGGGCAGAAATCGGCAAAAACACTGAAGCTTTCTTT.